This entry lists 28 T cell receptor beta chains sequenced from one sample in a study of T cell repertoires in cytomegalovirus infection. TCRdb re-called the reads with MiXCR, one entry per CDR3 protein. This table holds 490,000 or so distinct CDR3 sequences, approximately 10% found once. The sequenced sample was PBMCs. The receptors shown here come from a human donor in good health (CMV status not recorded). Some clones in this sample may be carry-over from other donors' samples.

This clonotype was detected ten times or more. The CDR3 loop is CASSWTSSEQYF. The CDR3 bases are TGTGCCAGCAGCTGGACTAGCTCCGAGCAGTACTTC. The J gene is TRBJ2-7, the V gene TRBV7-9; the match to TRBD2 covers 8 bases. With 4 bases clipped from V and 6 bases from J, the junction kept 2 bases outside the gene matches. The CDR3 is 12 amino acids. Germline CDR1 and CDR2: SEHNR and FQNEAQ (reference sequence).

Here the CDR3 DNA reads TGTGCCAGCAGCCGTGTTAGGGGTCCCTACGAGCAGTACTTC. Protein sequence: CASSRVRGPYEQYF. The chain recombines TRBV7-9 with TRBJ2-7, with D perhaps TRBD1 (5 bases). The V end was cut by 5 bases, the J end by 2 bases, with 13 bases between. Looked up from germline, CDR1 is SEHNR and CDR2 is FQNEAQ (reference sequence). CDR3 size: 14 residues.

There are a few counts of this clonotype. The chain uses TRBV20-1 and TRBJ2-7; D remains ambiguous. This CDR3 has 12 residues. Trimming took off 4 bases at V and 5 bases at J, with 12 bases between the two ends. Germline CDR1 and CDR2: DFQATT and SNEGSKA (reference sequence). The CDR3 DNA sequence: TGCAGTGCTAAGGTGAATAGCAACGAGCAGTACTTC. It specifies CSAKVNSNEQYF.

This clonotype has ten or more counts. The chain has TRBV12-3 or TRBV12-4 and TRBJ1-2, with TRBD1 as a possible D gene (5 bases). This CDR3 is 17 amino acids long. The V and J ends lost 1 base and 3 bases respectively, with 18 bases between them. This chain's CDR3 is CASSLGERRGPYYGYTF. The CDR3 nucleotides are TGTGCCAGCAGTTTAGGAGAGAGGCGGGGCCCATACTATGGCTACACCTTC.

This clonotype was recorded at least ten times. The chain employs TRBV7-2 and TRBJ1-2; 9 bases match TRBD1. The ends lost 5 bases at V and 6 bases at J; junction bases unmatched: 13. Germline CDR1 reads SGHTA; CDR2 reads FQGNSA. The CDR3 sequence is 16 residues long. The CDR3 region has the DNA TGTGCCAGCAGCGGAAAAACAGGGGGCTGGGTTGATGGCTACACCTTC. It codes for CASSGKTGGWVDGYTF.

This clonotype was counted many times. The chain links TRBV20-1 to TRBJ1-5; tentatively, D is TRBD1 (5 bases). Germline V CDR1 and CDR2: DFQATT, SNEGSKA (reference sequence). The V gene lost 0 bases and the J gene lost 7 bases, with 10 bases spanning the gap. The CDR3 runs 13 residues. This CDR3 reads CSAREGARQPQHF. The CDR3 coding sequence is TGCAGTGCTAGAGAAGGGGCTAGGCAGCCCCAGCATTTT.

The chain joins TRBV19 to TRBJ2-2; no reliable D call. CDR1 is LNHDA and CDR2 is SQIVND in the germline V gene (reference sequence). V dropped 4 bases and J dropped 2 bases, with 5 bases sitting between them. There are 13 residues in the CDR3. The CDR3 region has the DNA TGTGCCAGTAGTAACACAAACACCGGGGAGCTGTTTTTT. It codes for CASSNTNTGELFF.

In this sample, this clonotype turned up many times. The rearrangement uses TRBV25-1 and TRBJ1-2, with 10 bases matching TRBD1. Germline V gene sequence: CDR1 MGHDK, CDR2 SYGVNS. The CDR3 loop spans 16 amino acids. Trimming took 4 bases from V and 6 from J; bases not matched to a gene: 11. The CDR3: CASSATGQGYSHGYTF. The CDR3 DNA reads TGTGCCAGCAGTGCCACGGGACAGGGGTACTCCCATGGCTACACCTTC.

This clonotype was seen ten or more times. This rearrangement joins TRBV7-6 to TRBJ2-7, with 9 positions matching TRBD1. The CDR3 is 14 amino acids. V lost 5 bases, J lost 6 bases, and 8 bases stayed unmatched. Germline-derived CDR1 and CDR2 are SGHVS and FNYEAQ. The CDR3 loop is CASSPRTGVSEQYF. The DNA of the CDR3 is TGTGCCAGCAGCCCCCGGACAGGGGTAAGCGAGCAGTACTTC.

With respect to this clonotype: A single base separates this from a much larger clone, so it may be a read error. The chain uses TRBV5-6 and TRBJ1-3; TRBD1 matches at 7 bases. Germline values: CDR1 SGHDT, CDR2 YYEEEE. The CDR3 has 16 residues. The CDR3 coding sequence is TGTGCCAGCAGCTTGGAGGGACAGCCGTATGGAAACTCCATATATTTT. The encoded protein is CASSLEGQPYGNSIYF. Full variable domain (rest looked up from reference TRBV5-6 and TRBJ1-3): DAGVTQSPTHLIKTRGQQVTLRCSPKSGHDTVSWYQQALGQGPQFIFQYYEEEERQRGNFPDRFSGHQFPNYSSELNVNALLLGDSALYLCASSLEGQPYGNSIYFGEGSWLTVV.

This clonotype was picked up many times. This chain connects TRBV11-2 to TRBJ2-1; 13 bases fit TRBD2. Germline loops: CDR1 SGHAT, CDR2 FQNNGV. CDR3 length equals 17 residues. J lost 6 bases, V lost 2 bases, and 7 bases had no gene match. This CDR3 is CASSLPRTSGSPNEQFF. CDR3 bases: TGTGCCAGCAGCTTACCCCGGACTAGCGGGAGCCCCAATGAGCAGTTCTTC.

This clonotype was seen a few times. V and J are TRBV28 and TRBJ2-7; D might be TRBD1 (5 bases). V gave up 1 base and J gave up 2 bases, with 15 bases separating them. CDR1 MDHEN and CDR2 SYDVKM come from the germline V gene. The CDR3 sequence is 16 residues long. The CDR3 loop is CASSLLGPAGAYEQYF. In nucleotides, the CDR3 is TGTGCCAGCAGTTTATTGGGGCCGGCAGGCGCCTACGAGCAGTACTTC.

The sample holds one count of this clonotype. One base away lies a much larger clone, so this may be a sequencing read error. The chain uses TRBV10-3 and TRBJ2-2; D ambiguous. The V gene's germline CDR1 is ENHRY and CDR2 SYGVKD. V was trimmed by 3 bases and J by 4 bases, leaving 9 bases between them. This CDR3 region has 14 residues. This CDR3 is CAISDSHGTGELFF. The DNA of the CDR3 is TGTGCCATCAGTGACTCTCACGGCACCGGGGAGCTGTTTTTT.

Only a few counts were recorded for this clonotype. The chain links TRBV20-1 to TRBJ2-7; 7 bases match TRBD1. The V and J ends lost 5 bases and 6 bases, in that order; junction bases with no gene match: 13. Per the germline V gene, CDR1 is DFQATT and CDR2 is SNEGSKA (reference sequence). The CDR3 consists of 14 residues. CDR3 coding DNA: TGCAGTGCTGGGCCACCAGGGGGTATCTTCGAGCAGTACTTC. Its translation: CSAGPPGGIFEQYF.

This clonotype was recorded many times. The J gene is TRBJ2-7, the V gene TRBV7-8; D gene unclear. Germline values: CDR1 SGHVS, CDR2 FQNEAQ. V lost 1 base and J 5 bases, leaving 18 bases between the germline ends. The CDR3 is 16 residues long. This CDR3 reads CASSLVTIPVGDEQYF. As DNA, the CDR3 is TGTGCCAGCAGCTTAGTAACCATCCCCGTCGGCGACGAGCAGTACTTC.

The chain employs TRBV6-6 and TRBJ2-5, with a tentative D call TRBD2 (5 bases). Trimming shortened V by 2 bases and J by 5 bases, and 15 bases separated the two germline ends. The germline CDR1 and CDR2 sequences are MNHNY and SVGAGI (reference sequence). This CDR3 contains 15 residues. As DNA, the CDR3 is TGTGCCAGCAGTTACCGGGTGTCTAGCAGGGAGACCCAGTACTTC. Its translation: CASSYRVSSRETQYF.

The rearrangement uses TRBV18 and TRBJ1-5; TRBD1 matches at 10 bases. The CDR3 extends over 18 amino acids. Per the germline V gene, CDR1 is KGHSH and CDR2 is LQKENI. V was pared by 3 bases and J by 0 bases, with 8 bases of the junction left unmatched. The CDR3 bases are TGTGCCAGCTCACCGGGGACAGGGGACTTCTATAGCAATCAGCCCCAGCATTTT. This translates into CASSPGTGDFYSNQPQHF.

There are many counts of this clonotype. At one end, the junction sequence differs from germline, possibly due to a read error. V usage is TRBV5-1 and J usage is TRBJ2-5, with D uncertain. In germline, CDR1 is SGHRS, CDR2 YFSETQ. CDR3 length: 11 residues. The CDR3 spells CASSLVETQYF. CDR3 nucleotide sequence: TGTGCCAGCAGCTTAGTAGAGACCCAGTACTTC. Full variable domain (rest looked up from reference TRBV5-1 and TRBJ2-5): KAGVTQTPRYLIKTRGQQVTLSCSPISGHRSVSWYQQTPGQGLQFLFEYFSETQRNKGNFPGRFSGRQFSNSRSEMNVSTLELGDSALYLCASSLVETQYFGPGTRLLVL.

The V call is TRBV20-1, the J call TRBJ2-7; D may correspond to TRBD1 or TRBD2 (5 bases each). Trimming shortened V by 0 bases and J by 2 bases, and 14 bases separated the two germline ends. The CDR3 runs to 15 residues. Looked up from germline, CDR1 is DFQATT and CDR2 is SNEGSKA (reference sequence). The CDR3 coding sequence is TGCAGTGCTAGAGATGAGGGGATCCGTACCTACGAGCAGTACTTC. Residues: CSARDEGIRTYEQYF.

This clonotype was seen a handful of times. V gene TRBV15 combines with J gene TRBJ2-1, with D possibly being TRBD2 (6 bases). Trimming stripped 3 bases from V and 4 bases from J, with 13 bases between. The CDR3 covers 15 residues. The germline V gene encodes CDR1 LNHNV and CDR2 YYDKDF (reference sequence). The CDR3 sequence is CATSRSSGGYNEQFF. The DNA for the CDR3 is TGTGCCACCAGCAGGTCGTCCGGGGGTTACAATGAGCAGTTCTTC.

The chain employs TRBV20-1 and TRBJ1-4; 12 nucleotides align to TRBD1. The length of the CDR3 is 15 residues. Germline values: CDR1 DFQATT, CDR2 SNEGSKA (reference sequence). V lost 0 bases, J lost 6 bases, and 2 bases stayed unmatched. The CDR3 reads CSARDGTGGDEKLFF. The CDR3 bases are TGCAGTGCTAGAGACGGGACAGGGGGCGATGAAAAACTGTTTTTT.

The sample holds many counts of this clonotype. This chain uses TRBV7-8 with TRBJ2-1, with D tentatively TRBD1 or TRBD2 (5 bases each). This CDR3 contains 13 residues. Trimming stripped 2 bases from V and 8 bases from J, with 10 bases between. Germline V gene data show CDR1 as SGHVS and CDR2 as FQNEAQ. CDR3 residues: CASSLRGPDEQFF. The CDR3 bases are TGTGCCAGCAGCTTACGGGGCCCCGATGAGCAGTTCTTC.

This clonotype was counted ten times or more. J is TRBJ1-2 and V is TRBV7-3; no definite D call. V lost 5 bases and J lost 2, with 9 bases in between. The CDR3 has 13 amino acids. Per the germline V gene, CDR1 is SGHTA and CDR2 is FQGTGA. The CDR3 coding sequence is TGTGCCAGCAGCGCCGACATGAACTATGGCTACACCTTC. Its protein product is CASSADMNYGYTF.

This clonotype was recorded a few times. This rearrangement joins TRBV19 to TRBJ1-4; unclear D gene. The CDR3 is made up of 14 amino acids. V lost 2 bases and J 2 bases, leaving 6 bases between the germline ends. Germline-derived CDR1 and CDR2 are LNHDA and SQIVND (reference sequence). The CDR3 DNA reads as TGTGCCAGTAGTATACCGTCGACTAATGAAAAACTGTTTTTT. Translated, it gives CASSIPSTNEKLFF.

This chain connects TRBV20-1 to TRBJ2-2, with TRBD2 matching 7 bases. Germline values: CDR1 DFQATT, CDR2 SNEGSKA (reference sequence). V lost 5 bases, J lost 8 bases, and 8 bases stayed unmatched. The CDR3 extends over 13 amino acids. The CDR3 region is CSARGLSYGELFF. CDR3 sequence (DNA): TGCAGTGCTCGGGGACTATCGTATGGGGAGCTGTTTTTT.

This clonotype showed up many times. V usage is TRBV7-8 and J usage is TRBJ1-1; no reliable D call. This CDR3 is 15 amino acids long. V dropped 5 bases and J dropped 0 bases, with 13 bases sitting between them. The germline CDR1 and CDR2 sequences are SGHVS and FQNEAQ. CDR3 region: CASSAISELNTEAFF. CDR3 nucleotide sequence: TGTGCCAGCAGCGCGATCTCAGAGTTGAACACTGAAGCTTTCTTT.

Many counts were recorded for this clonotype. The chain employs TRBV13 and TRBJ1-3; 7 nucleotides line up with TRBD1. Losses at the gene ends were 2 bases for V and 2 bases for J; bases not matched to a gene: 6. The germline V gene has CDR1 PRHDT and CDR2 FYEKMQ (reference sequence). This CDR3 region has 16 residues. The CDR3 DNA reads as TGTGCCAGCAGCTTAAGTCTCACAGGGGCTGGAAACACCATATATTTT. Translating gives CASSLSLTGAGNTIYF.

The CDR3 sequence is CASSRQGPAYGYTF. The CDR3 DNA follows: TGTGCCAGCAGTCGACAGGGCCCCGCGTATGGCTACACCTTC. The J gene is TRBJ1-2, the V gene TRBV2; 7 bases align to TRBD1. This CDR3 comprises 14 residues. Germline V CDR1 and CDR2: SNHLY, FYNNEI. V shed 5 bases and J 5 bases; nucleotides not matched to a gene: 8.